This T cell receptor beta chain stems from a study of monozygotic twins with inflammatory bowel disease (dated by TCRdb to about 2019). With respect to the entire study: The complete study included approximately 28 monozygotic twin pairs: 19 IBD-discordant Danish pairs and nine German pairs, of which four were IBD-concordant and five were IBD-discordant. The search for disease-associated traits relied mainly on comparing IBD patients with their genetically identical healthy co-twins within discordant pairs. Each individual had, on average, about 151 000 unique TCRalpha sequences and 181 000 unique TCRbeta sequences available for analysis.

The library was generated by 5' RACE. Preparation of each TCR library used 3,500 to 4,500 ng of total RNA. For each sample, cDNA synthesis with SMARTScribe reverse transcriptase was split into eight separate reactions. During cDNA synthesis, template switching was used to introduce unique molecular identifiers that contained a 6-nucleotide sample barcode. TCRalpha and TCRbeta cDNA was amplified by two nested PCRs of 16 and 9 cycles, with bead purification after each PCR. Before amplification, cDNA was treated with uracil DNA-glycosylase and purified using the QIAquick PCR purification kit. The second PCR added Illumina TruSeq-compatible adapters along with sample-specific barcodes. Library quality and concentration were assessed using TapeStation and Qubit, and about 5 ng of each library was pooled. Pooled libraries were sequenced on an Illumina HiSeq2500 single-index Rapid Run with 2 x 100 bp reads and custom sequencing primers. Processing in the source paper ran as follows. MiGEC version 1.2.6 was used for UMI-based consensus assembly to correct PCR and sequencing errors. V(D)J alignment, clonotype assembly and CDR3 extraction were performed with MiXCR version 2.1.1. Normalisation of gene usage, clonotype sharing and MAIT/NKT TCR abundance was achieved by analysing the top 1000, 10 000 and 20 000 clonotypes per sample. After downsampling to 27 000 UMIs, diversity was calculated as the inverse Simpson index using the vegan R package. Statistical testing used paired Mann-Whitney U tests on the discordant twin pairs and applied Benjamini-Hochberg correction for multiple testing. After TCRdb reprocessed the reads, each CDR3 protein sequence was kept as one row, without DNA. These V and J calls are TCRdb output, not the study's own analysis. The sample has 90,000 to 110,000 distinct CDR3 sequences on record. The ten largest make up 9.5% to 15% of the sample.

The paper's findings and limits, for the study overall: No single strong signal or clonotype linked to IBD turned up in the results, so the idea that one exists was not supported. IBD patients shared fewer clonotypes with other individuals than healthy twins did, most markedly in patients showing signs of disease activity. TCRbeta repertoire diversity, by inverse Simpson index, was decreased in IBD patients compared with their healthy co-twins. No difference in repertoire similarity was observed between concordant and discordant twins, possibly owing to limited statistical power. Background noise and inter-individual variability may have been introduced into the repertoires by the differing immunosuppressive treatments among patients. The analysis was unable to tell different T cell subtypes apart.

For this clonotype: Its antigen is still unknown.

From each donor, a roughly 2.7 ml peripheral blood sample was collected into PAXgene tubes and kept at -80 degrees C. Total RNA was isolated from whole blood with the PAXgene blood miRNA kit on an automated QIAcube, without T cell sorting. Peripheral blood from monozygotic twin pairs, either concordant or discordant for inflammatory bowel disease, underwent deep TCRalpha and TCRbeta repertoire profiling that used unique molecular barcoding. Smoking habits were recorded for all twin pairs, and each individual was classified as a current, former or never smoker. Specimen: blood. This receptor was identified in a human donor with ulcerative colitis or Crohn's disease, or a healthy co-twin of an affected twin (not recorded which).

For the CDR3, the sequence is CASRDVGYMNTEAFF. The chain employs TRBV4-2 and TRBJ1-1. There are 15 amino acids in the CDR3, from cysteine to phenylalanine inclusive. No DNA accompanies this entry. The germline V gene sets CDR1 to LGHNA and CDR2 to YNFKEQ.